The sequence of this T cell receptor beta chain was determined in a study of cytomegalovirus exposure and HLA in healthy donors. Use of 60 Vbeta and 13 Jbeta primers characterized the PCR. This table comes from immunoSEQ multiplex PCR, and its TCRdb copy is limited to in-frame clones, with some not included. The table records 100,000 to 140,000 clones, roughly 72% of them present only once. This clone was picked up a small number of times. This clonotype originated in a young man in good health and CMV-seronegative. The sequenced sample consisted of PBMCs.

CDR3 protein: CASSPGASGTYEQYF. CDR3 nucleotides: TGTGCCAGCAGCCCAGGGGCTAGCGGCACCTACGAGCAGTACTTC. The chain carries TRBV4-2 and TRBJ2-7; possibly TRBD2 for D (7 bases). This CDR3 region has 15 residues. V was clipped by 4 bases and J by 2 bases, with 15 bases between them. CDR1 is LGHNA and CDR2 is YNFKEQ in the germline V gene.